Listed here is a single T cell receptor (beta chain). The time point is: pre-treatment baseline. Prior systemic cancer therapy, immunosuppressant use and other active malignancies excluded patients. Trimming stripped 5 bases from V and 2 bases from J, with 13 bases between. Per the germline V gene, CDR1 is SGHVS and CDR2 is FQNEAQ. The CDR3 extends over 14 amino acids. The record originates from a study of blood T cell dynamics during melanoma immunotherapy. Each bulk PBMC sample had roughly 0.35 ug DNA loaded. TCRdb's table, derived via immunoSEQ multiplex PCR, lists solely in-frame clones and lacks some. In the table there are more than 8,500 clones, about 86% of which are singletons.

The chain couples TRBV7-8 to TRBJ2-7; perhaps TRBD2 as D (5 bases). This specimen consisted of blood, obtained from a patient treated with checkpoint blockade. This clonotype originated in a human donor with melanoma. CDR3: CASSQRRVAYEQYF. DNA for the CDR3: TGTGCCAGCAGCCAGCGGCGGGTTGCCTACGAGCAGTACTTC.